Below are 30 T cell receptor beta chains sequenced from a single sample in a study of tumor-infiltrating lymphocytes in primary liver carcinoma. cDNA specific to TCR beta was made from around 530 ng of total RNA, with a constant-region primer employed for priming. Slightly modified ARM-PCR with three nested multiplex PCR rounds yielded TCR beta libraries. Forward primers for TRBV1-TRBV30 and a C-beta reverse primer served the first two PCR rounds, at about 10 cycles each. TCRdb processed the multiplex PCR reads anew with MiXCR; each CDR3 protein has one entry. The repertoire has 190,000 or so distinct CDR3 sequences, almost 65% of them found once; the top ten carry 6% to 8.5%. The researchers obtained blood RNA from unsorted whole blood and also extracted germline DNA. Sequenced material: peripheral blood. The receptors shown here come from a woman aged 55 to 70 with primary liver carcinoma and hepatitis B virus infection.

The chain uses TRBV7-6 and TRBJ2-1; 8 positions agree with TRBD2. Germline CDR1 reads SGHVS; CDR2 reads FNYEAQ. V was clipped by 0 bases and J by 6 bases; unmatched bases: 7. The length of the CDR3 is 16 residues. The CDR3 DNA reads TGTGCCAGCAGCTTAGCTTTGACCCGGGGGGGCAATGAGCAGTTCTTC. Encoded protein: CASSLALTRGGNEQFF.

Comments on this clonotype: One end of the junction is discordant with germline, which a read error may explain. The CDR3 region is CASSYVVAKETQYF. The CDR3 bases are TGCGCCAGCAGCTACGTCGTAGCAAAAGAGACCCAATACTTC. The V and J genes are TRBV4-1 and TRBJ2-5, with D unclear. CDR3 length: 14 residues. The germline gives CDR1 MGHRA, CDR2 YSYEKL.

A note on this clonotype: A much larger clone sits a single nucleotide away, making a read error possible. The V and J genes are TRBV14 and TRBJ1-2; 10 bases line up with TRBD1. Germline trimming cut 5 bases from V and 8 bases from J; bases unmatched to any gene: 8. This CDR3 contains 14 residues. Germline V gives CDR1 SGHDN, CDR2 FVKESK. The CDR3 loop is CASSAQGQGTGYTF. The CDR3 nucleotides are TGTGCCAGCAGCGCCCAGGGACAGGGGACCGGCTACACCTTC.

Ten or more counts support this clonotype. V gene TRBV29-1 combines with J gene TRBJ1-2; D gene unclear. This CDR3 is built from 13 residues. From germline, CDR1 is SQVTM and CDR2 ANQGSEA. V lost 6 bases and J lost 6, with 17 bases in between. CDR3 protein: CSVAGGPLDGYTF. CDR3 nucleotide sequence: TGCAGCGTGGCCGGAGGGCCCCTCGATGGCTACACCTTC.

Note on this clonotype: At one end, the junction sequence differs from germline, possibly due to a read error. The chain has TRBV11-2 and TRBJ2-7; 8 bases agree with TRBD1. Germline V lookup: CDR1 SGHAT, CDR2 FQNNGV. CDR3 size: 16 residues. The CDR3 protein is CVSSLASGTGGYEQYF. In DNA form, the CDR3 reads TGTGTCAGCAGCTTAGCGTCGGGGACAGGAGGATACGAGCAGTACTTC.

About this clonotype itself: The junction differs from germline at one of its ends, possibly a read error. This sequence joins TRBV6-5 and TRBJ2-3; D ambiguous. There are 16 residues in the CDR3. Per the germline V gene, CDR1 is MNHEY and CDR2 is SVGAGI. CDR3 loop: CTSSYVEVRRADTQYF. The CDR3 DNA is TGTACCAGCAGTTACGTCGAGGTAAGAAGAGCAGATACGCAGTATTTT.

To note about this clonotype: One junction end disagrees with the germline gene, perhaps due to a read error. The rearrangement uses TRBV7-9 and TRBJ2-3; TRBD1 agrees at 7 bases. This CDR3 has 15 amino acids. Germline loops: CDR1 SEHNR, CDR2 FQNEAQ (reference sequence). For the CDR3, the DNA is TGTGCCAGCAGCTTCATGGGACAGTACACAGATATGCAGTATTTT. Translating it yields CASSFMGQYTDMQYF.

The rearrangement joins TRBV5-1 to TRBJ2-5; TRBD2 might be the D (5 bases). The germline gives CDR1 SGHRS, CDR2 YFSETQ. The CDR3 sequence is 14 residues long. The germline V and J ends were trimmed by 0 bases and 2 bases, with 8 bases remaining between them. CDR3 sequence: CASSLVPGQETQYF. CDR3 DNA sequence: TGCGCCAGCAGCTTGGTGCCGGGGCAAGAGACCCAGTACTTC.

The chain links TRBV7-9 to TRBJ1-4, with D unclear. There are 16 residues in the CDR3. The germline V gene encodes CDR1 SEHNR and CDR2 FQNEAQ (reference sequence). V lost 1 base and J lost 1, with 10 bases in between. CDR3 region: CASSLDGGITNEKLFF. The CDR3 nucleotides are TGTGCCAGCAGCTTAGATGGAGGGATAACTAATGAAAAACTGTTTTTT.

As concerns this clonotype: Sequence at one end of the junction differs from germline and may be a read error. This chain links TRBV14 with TRBJ2-2; D is ambiguous. In germline, CDR1 is SGHDN, CDR2 FVKESK. The CDR3 extends over 13 amino acids. The CDR3 sequence: CTSSLRYTGELFF. DNA for the CDR3: TGCACCAGCAGCCTGCGTTACACCGGGGAGCTGTTTTTT. The full variable domain, in which reference TRBV14 and TRBJ2-2 provide the parts outside the CDR3, is EAGVTQFPSHSVIEKGQTVTLRCDPISGHDNLYWYRRVMGKEIKFLLHFVKESKQDESGMPNNRFLAERTGGTYSTLKVQPAELEDSGVYFCTSSLRYTGELFFGEGSRLTVL.

The rearrangement links TRBV11-2 to TRBJ2-2, with 7 bases lining up with TRBD2. Germline CDR1 reads SGHAT; CDR2 reads FQNNGV. The V gene end was trimmed by 5 bases and the J gene end by 14 bases; junction bases not matched to a gene: 17. CDR3 length equals 15 residues. The CDR3 sequence: CASSILTSSTVELFF. Written as DNA, the CDR3 is TGTGCCAGCAGCATTTTGACTAGCAGCACCGTGGAACTGTTTTTT.

This clonotype occurred a few times. The chain is built from TRBV25-1 and TRBJ1-1, with D maybe TRBD1 (5 bases). This CDR3 region has 13 residues. V was clipped by 6 bases and J by 6 bases, with 14 bases between them. CDR1 and CDR2 from the germline V gene are MGHDK and SYGVNS. The CDR3 bases are TGTGCCAGCAGGCAGGGAATTGGGGCTGAAGCTTTCTTT. Translated: CASRQGIGAEAFF.

This clonotype was detected once. A clone one base away is much larger, so this may be a read error. This chain links TRBV29-1 with TRBJ2-3; D might be TRBD2 (6 bases). From germline, CDR1 is SQVTM and CDR2 ANQGSEA. CDR3 size: 13 residues. The CDR3 sequence is CSVGLVVLDTLYF. The CDR3 nucleotides are TGCAGCGTTGGACTAGTAGTGTTAGATACGCTGTATTTT.

V is TRBV12-5 and J is TRBJ1-5, with D uncertain. Trimming took 1 base from V and 2 from J, leaving 6 bases between them. Germline lookup yields CDR1 LGHNT and CDR2 FRNRAP. The CDR3 is made up of 14 amino acids. CDR3 in amino acids: CASGLGHGNQPQHF. The CDR3 DNA follows: TGTGCTAGTGGTTTGGGACACGGCAATCAGCCCCAGCATTTT.

A note on this clonotype: A much larger clonotype is one base distant, so this may be a read error. This rearrangement joins TRBV10-3 to TRBJ2-3; 11 bases agree with TRBD2. The germline gives CDR1 ENHRY, CDR2 SYGVKD. The CDR3 is 15 residues long. In nucleotides, the CDR3 is TGTGCCATCAGGGATAGCGGGAGGGGCACAGATACGCAGTTTTTT. Its protein is CAIRDSGRGTDTQFF.

A word on this clonotype: A much larger clone differs from this one at a single base, so this may be a read error. The chain employs TRBV6-1 and TRBJ1-6; D is perhaps TRBD1 (6 bases). Germline loops: CDR1 MNHNS, CDR2 SASEGT. The CDR3 has 14 amino acids. V was trimmed by 7 bases and J by 9 bases, leaving 16 bases between them. CDR3 nucleotide sequence: TGTGCCAGCATTAGAGACAGGCTCGGTTCACCCCTCCACTTT. It specifies CASIRDRLGSPLHF.

Details on this clonotype: A much larger clonotype is one base distant, so this may be a read error. This CDR3 is missing its conserved last phenylalanine or tryptophan, likely due to a read error. The rearrangement uses TRBV5-5 and TRBJ1-2; 7 nucleotides align to TRBD1. The CDR3 is made up of 16 amino acids. The junction had 6 bases not matched to a gene; V was cut back by 0 bases and J by 1 base. Germline values: CDR1 SGHKS, CDR2 YYEKEE (reference sequence). CDR3 sequence (DNA): TGTGCCAGCAGCTTGGCCCCCGGGACAGATAACTATGGCTACACCGTC. The encoded protein is CASSLAPGTDNYGYTV.

The chain combines TRBV11-3 with TRBJ2-1; 11 bases map to TRBD2. Germline V gives CDR1 SGHNT, CDR2 YENEEA. Trimming took 6 bases from V and 16 from J; bases not matched to a gene: 17. The CDR3 spans 15 residues. In DNA form, the CDR3 reads TGTGCCAGCAGTTTACTAGCGGGGGATTACAATGAGCGTTTCTTC. Translated, it gives CASSLLAGDYNERFF.

To note about this clonotype: The conserved phenylalanine or tryptophan normally closing the CDR3 is absent here, so this likely arose from a read error. This chain links TRBV5-1 with TRBJ2-1; 12 bases line up with TRBD2. The trim removed 3 bases at V and 5 bases at J, leaving 3 bases unmatched. The CDR3 is 15 residues long. Germline V gene sequence: CDR1 SGHRS, CDR2 YFSETQ. The CDR3 DNA is TGCGCCAGCAGCTCTAGCGGGAGGGTCCACAATGAGCAGTTCCTC. Protein sequence: CASSSSGRVHNEQFL.

In this sample, this clonotype turned up many times. A junction end diverges from the germline sequence, so it may reflect a read error. The chain uses TRBV11-2 and TRBJ1-1; D is unresolved. Germline lookup yields CDR1 SGHAT and CDR2 FQNNGV. CDR3 size: 14 residues. Here the CDR3 reads CASTLRAGNTEAFF. The CDR3 region has the DNA TGTGCCAGCACCTTAAGGGCAGGAAACACTGAAGCTTTCTTT.

As regards this clonotype: A read error is likely, as this CDR3 ends without the conserved phenylalanine or tryptophan. The chain recombines TRBV11-2 with TRBJ2-7, with D perhaps TRBD1 or TRBD2 (5 bases each). The CDR3 covers 15 residues. V lost 2 bases, J lost 3 bases, and 14 bases lay in between. Germline-derived CDR1 and CDR2 are SGHAT and FQNNGV. The CDR3 DNA is TGTGCCAGCAGCTTATTTCCGGGGCAGCTCTACGAGCAGTACATC. It encodes CASSLFPGQLYEQYI.

This clonotype was seen a handful of times. V is TRBV6-9 and J is TRBJ1-4; TRBD1 matches at 7 bases. J was trimmed by 3 bases and V by 5 bases; bases with no gene match: 6. The CDR3 runs to 15 residues. Germline V gene sequence: CDR1 MNHGY, CDR2 SVAAGI. This CDR3 is CASSRGTVSNEKLFF. The CDR3 nucleotides read TGTGCCAGCAGTCGTGGGACAGTTTCTAATGAAAAACTGTTTTTT.

On this clonotype itself: This could be a read error, since a much larger clone is one nucleotide away. The chain carries TRBV6-1 and TRBJ2-4; no reliable D call. CDR1 and CDR2 from the germline V gene are MNHNS and SASEGT. The CDR3 runs to 14 residues. CDR3 nucleotide sequence: TGTGCCAGCAGTGAAGAGTTGGTCAAAAACATTCAGAACTTC. It encodes CASSEELVKNIQNF.

Points on this clonotype: Compared with germline, one end of the junction differs, possibly owing to a read error. The rearrangement joins TRBV11-3 to TRBJ2-6; D unclear. This CDR3 spans 18 amino acids. The germline CDR1 and CDR2 sequences are SGHNT and YENEEA. CDR3 coding DNA: TGTGCCAGCAGCTTAAGGGCTGGAAAGGGCTCTGGGGTCAACGTCCTGACTTTC. Its translation is CASSLRAGKGSGVNVLTF. The full variable domain, with the rest looked up from reference TRBV11-3 and TRBJ2-6, is EAGVVQSPRYKIIEKKQPVAFWCNPISGHNTLYWYLQNLGQGPELLIRYENEEAVDDSQLPKDRFSAERLKGVDSTLKIQPAELGDSAVYLCASSLRAGKGSGVNVLTFGAGSRLTVL.

This clonotype was counted a single time. A much larger clone sits a single nucleotide away, making a read error possible. The chain joins TRBV6-1 to TRBJ1-6, with D unclear. Germline assignment: CDR1 MNHNS and CDR2 SASEGT. CDR3 length: 14 residues. V was shortened by 2 bases and J by 9 bases, with 11 bases between the two germline ends. For the CDR3, the DNA is TGTGCCAGCAGTGAACGAGGGAATCGTTCACCCCTCCACTTT. It is translated as CASSERGNRSPLHF.

Note on this clonotype: Given a much more abundant clone one base away, this may be a read error. J is TRBJ1-1 and V is TRBV12-3 or TRBV12-4, with a possible D match to TRBD1 (5 bases). There are 11 residues in the CDR3. Here the CDR3 DNA reads TGTACCAGCAGTCTTGCAGGGAGGGTTTTCTTT. This codes for CTSSLAGRVFF.

This clonotype has more than one count but fewer than ten. The CDR3 sequence: CASSFEGKGDSSGNTIYF. Here the CDR3 DNA reads TGTGCCAGCAGTTTTGAGGGGAAAGGGGACAGCTCTGGAAACACCATATATTTT. The chain employs TRBV12-3 or TRBV12-4 and TRBJ1-3; 7 bases are a match to TRBD1. With 3 bases clipped from V and 0 bases from J, the junction kept 11 bases outside the gene matches. This CDR3 comprises 18 residues.

A note on this clonotype: A junction boundary mismatches the germline segment, possibly from a read error. The V gene is TRBV11-2, the J gene TRBJ2-1; 7 nucleotides align to TRBD2. The CDR3 has 16 residues. Germline V gene lookup returns CDR1 SGHAT and CDR2 FQNNGV. CDR3 in amino acids: CASGLTIGRTYNEQFF. DNA for the CDR3: TGTGCCAGCGGCTTAACTATCGGGAGGACCTACAATGAGCAGTTCTTC.

The sample holds one count of this clonotype. At one of its ends the junction is not consistent with the germline gene, which may arise from a read error. The V and J genes are TRBV25-1 and TRBJ2-5, with D unclear. Germline V gives CDR1 MGHDK, CDR2 SYGVNS. The CDR3 loop spans 13 amino acids. The CDR3 loop reads CASSEYLRETHYF. The CDR3 region has the DNA TGTGCCAGCAGTGAATATCTGAGAGAGACCCACTACTTC.

This chain uses TRBV7-8 with TRBJ2-1; D unresolved. Germline V gene data show CDR1 as SGHVS and CDR2 as FQNEAQ. The ends were cut back, 5 bases at V and 6 bases at J, with 17 bases in the middle. The CDR3 totals 15 residues. In DNA form, the CDR3 reads TGTGCCAGCAGCCCGGGTCCCCCCAGACCCAATGAGCAGTTCTTC. It codes for CASSPGPPRPNEQFF.